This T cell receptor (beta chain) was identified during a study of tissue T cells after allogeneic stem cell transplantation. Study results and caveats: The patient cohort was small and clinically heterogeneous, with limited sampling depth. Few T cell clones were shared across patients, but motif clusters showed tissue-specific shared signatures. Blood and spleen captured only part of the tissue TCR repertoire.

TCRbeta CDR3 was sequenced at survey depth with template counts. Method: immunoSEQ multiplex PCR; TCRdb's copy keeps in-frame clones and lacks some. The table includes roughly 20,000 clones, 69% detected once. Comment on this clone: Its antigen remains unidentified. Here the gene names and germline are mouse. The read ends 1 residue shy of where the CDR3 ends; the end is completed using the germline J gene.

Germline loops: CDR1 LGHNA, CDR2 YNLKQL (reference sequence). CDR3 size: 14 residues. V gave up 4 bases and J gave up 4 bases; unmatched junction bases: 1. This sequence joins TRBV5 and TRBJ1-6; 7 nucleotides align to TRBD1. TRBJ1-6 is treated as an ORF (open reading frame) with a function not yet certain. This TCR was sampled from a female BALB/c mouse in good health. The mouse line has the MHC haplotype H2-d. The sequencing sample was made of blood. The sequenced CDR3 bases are TGTGCCAGCAGCCCAGGGGGGTATAATTCGCCCCTCTAC. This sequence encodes CASSPGGYNSPLY. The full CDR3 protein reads CASSPGGYNSPLYF.